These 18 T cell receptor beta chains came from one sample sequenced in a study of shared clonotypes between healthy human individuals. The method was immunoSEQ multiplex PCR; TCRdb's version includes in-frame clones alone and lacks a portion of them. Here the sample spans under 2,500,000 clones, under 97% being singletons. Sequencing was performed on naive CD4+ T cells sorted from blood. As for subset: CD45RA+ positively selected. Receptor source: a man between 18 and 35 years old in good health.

This CDR3 reads CATSTDRGIYGYTF. In nucleotides, the CDR3 is TGTGCCACCAGCACGGACAGGGGAATCTATGGCTACACCTTC. V and J are TRBV15 and TRBJ1-2, with 9 bases fitting TRBD1. The CDR3 extends over 14 amino acids. Trimming cost V 4 bases and J 4 bases; bases outside gene matches: 4. Germline CDR1 is LNHNV and CDR2 is YYDKDF (reference sequence).

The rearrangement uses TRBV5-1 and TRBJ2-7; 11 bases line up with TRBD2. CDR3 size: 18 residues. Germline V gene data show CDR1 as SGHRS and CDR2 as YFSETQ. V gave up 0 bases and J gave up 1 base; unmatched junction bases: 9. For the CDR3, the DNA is TGCGCCAGCAGCTTGGTAGCGGGAGGGCCGGAGTTATCCTACGAGCAGTACTTC. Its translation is CASSLVAGGPELSYEQYF.

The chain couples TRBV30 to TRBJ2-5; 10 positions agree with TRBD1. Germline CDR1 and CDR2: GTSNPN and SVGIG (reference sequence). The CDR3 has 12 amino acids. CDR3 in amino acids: CGGDRGQETQYF. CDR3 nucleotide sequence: TGTGGAGGGGACAGGGGACAGGAGACCCAGTACTTC.

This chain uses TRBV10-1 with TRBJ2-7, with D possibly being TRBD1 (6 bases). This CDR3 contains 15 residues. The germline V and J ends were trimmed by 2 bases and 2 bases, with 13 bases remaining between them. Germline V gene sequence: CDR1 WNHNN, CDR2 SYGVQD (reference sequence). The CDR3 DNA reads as TGCGCCAGCAGTGAGGAGGGGGTACCAACCTACGAGCAGTACTTC. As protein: CASSEEGVPTYEQYF.

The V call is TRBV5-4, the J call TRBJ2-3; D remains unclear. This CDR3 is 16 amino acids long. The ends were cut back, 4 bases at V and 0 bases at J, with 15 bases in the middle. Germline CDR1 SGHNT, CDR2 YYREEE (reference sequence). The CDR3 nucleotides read TGTGCCAGCAGCCTAGACCTGTCTTCTAGCACAGATACGCAGTATTTT. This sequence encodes CASSLDLSSSTDTQYF. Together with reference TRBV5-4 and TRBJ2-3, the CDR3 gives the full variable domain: ETGVTQSPTHLIKTRGQQVTLRCSSQSGHNTVSWYQQALGQGPQFIFQYYREEENGRGNFPPRFSGLQFPNYSSELNVNALELDDSALYLCASSLDLSSSTDTQYFGPGTRLTVL.

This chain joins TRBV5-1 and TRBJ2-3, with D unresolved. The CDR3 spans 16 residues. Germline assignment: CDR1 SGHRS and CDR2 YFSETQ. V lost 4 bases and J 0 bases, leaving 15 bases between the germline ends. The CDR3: CASSRANPVSTDTQYF. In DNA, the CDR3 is TGCGCCAGCAGCCGTGCGAACCCAGTAAGCACAGATACGCAGTATTTT. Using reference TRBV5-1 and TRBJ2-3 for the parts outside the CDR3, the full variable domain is KAGVTQTPRYLIKTRGQQVTLSCSPISGHRSVSWYQQTPGQGLQFLFEYFSETQRNKGNFPGRFSGRQFSNSRSEMNVSTLELGDSALYLCASSRANPVSTDTQYFGPGTRLTVL.

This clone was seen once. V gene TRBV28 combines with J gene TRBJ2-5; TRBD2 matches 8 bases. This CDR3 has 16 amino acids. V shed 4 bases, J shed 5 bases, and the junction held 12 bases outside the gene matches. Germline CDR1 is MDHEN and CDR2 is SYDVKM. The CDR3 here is CASSSPPLAGMETQYF. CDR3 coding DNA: TGTGCCAGCAGTTCCCCCCCCTTAGCGGGGATGGAGACCCAGTACTTC. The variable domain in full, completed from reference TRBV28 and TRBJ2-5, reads DVKVTQSSRYLVKRTGEKVFLECVQDMDHENMFWYRQDPGLGLRLIYFSYDVKMKEKGDIPEGYSVSREKKERFSLILESASTNQTSMYLCASSSPPLAGMETQYFGPGTRLLVL.

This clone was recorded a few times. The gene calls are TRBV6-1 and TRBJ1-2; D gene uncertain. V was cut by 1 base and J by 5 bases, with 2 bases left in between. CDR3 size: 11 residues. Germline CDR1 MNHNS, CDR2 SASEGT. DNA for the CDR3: TGTGCCAGCAGTGAAGTTTATGGCTACACCTTC. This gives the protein CASSEVYGYTF.

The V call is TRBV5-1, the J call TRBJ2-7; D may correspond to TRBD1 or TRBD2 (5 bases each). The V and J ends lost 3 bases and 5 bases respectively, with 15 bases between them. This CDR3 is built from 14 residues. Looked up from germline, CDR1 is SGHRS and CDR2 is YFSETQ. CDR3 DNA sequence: TGCGCCAGCAGCTGGGGACCCGAAAGCCACGAGCAGTACTTC. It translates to CASSWGPESHEQYF.

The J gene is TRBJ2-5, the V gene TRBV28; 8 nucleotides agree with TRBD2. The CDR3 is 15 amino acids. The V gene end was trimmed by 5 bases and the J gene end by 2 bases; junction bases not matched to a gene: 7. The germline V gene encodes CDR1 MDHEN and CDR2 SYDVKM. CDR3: CASSTRGGVQETQYF. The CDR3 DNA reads TGTGCCAGCAGTACTCGGGGGGGCGTTCAAGAGACCCAGTACTTC.

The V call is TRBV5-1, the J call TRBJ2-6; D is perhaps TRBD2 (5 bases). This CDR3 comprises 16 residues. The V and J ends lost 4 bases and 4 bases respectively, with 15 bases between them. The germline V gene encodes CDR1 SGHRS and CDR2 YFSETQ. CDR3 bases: TGCGCCAGCAGCCCCCCCACGGGGTCCGGGGCCAACGTCCTGACTTTC. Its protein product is CASSPPTGSGANVLTF. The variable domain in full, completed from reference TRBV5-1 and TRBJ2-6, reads KAGVTQTPRYLIKTRGQQVTLSCSPISGHRSVSWYQQTPGQGLQFLFEYFSETQRNKGNFPGRFSGRQFSNSRSEMNVSTLELGDSALYLCASSPPTGSGANVLTFGAGSRLTVL.

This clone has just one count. The CDR3 protein is CASRDRIQNEQYF. The CDR3 coding sequence is TGCGCCAGCCGCGACAGGATACAGAACGAGCAGTACTTC. V and J are TRBV10-2 and TRBJ2-7; D is possibly TRBD1 (6 bases). This CDR3 is 13 amino acids long. Germline V gene sequence: CDR1 WSHSY, CDR2 SAAADI. Trimming took 8 bases from V and 5 from J, leaving 16 bases between them.

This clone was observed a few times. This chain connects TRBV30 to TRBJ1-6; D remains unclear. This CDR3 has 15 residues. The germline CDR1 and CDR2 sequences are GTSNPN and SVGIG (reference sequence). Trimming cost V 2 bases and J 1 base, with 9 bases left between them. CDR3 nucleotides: TGTGCCTGGAGTCCGGACCTTTCCTATAATTCACCCCTCCACTTT. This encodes CAWSPDLSYNSPLHF.

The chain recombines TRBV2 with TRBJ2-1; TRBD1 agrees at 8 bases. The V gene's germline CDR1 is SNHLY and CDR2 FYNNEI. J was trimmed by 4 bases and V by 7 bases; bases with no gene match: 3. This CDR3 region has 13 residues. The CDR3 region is CASTRTGYNEQFF. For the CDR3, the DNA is TGTGCCAGCACAAGGACAGGGTACAATGAGCAGTTCTTC.

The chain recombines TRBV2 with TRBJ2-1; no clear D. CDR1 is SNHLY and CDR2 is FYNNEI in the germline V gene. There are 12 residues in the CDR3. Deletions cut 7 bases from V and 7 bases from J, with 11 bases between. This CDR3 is CASNRRPNEQFF. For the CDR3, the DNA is TGTGCCAGCAACCGCCGGCCGAATGAGCAGTTCTTC.

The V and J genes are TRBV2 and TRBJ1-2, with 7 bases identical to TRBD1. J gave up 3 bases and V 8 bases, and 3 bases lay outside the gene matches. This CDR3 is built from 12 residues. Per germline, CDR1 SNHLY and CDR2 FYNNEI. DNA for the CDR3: TGTGCCAGCCGACAGGGCGACTATGGCTACACCTTC. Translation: CASRQGDYGYTF. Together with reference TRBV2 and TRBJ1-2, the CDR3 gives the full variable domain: EPEVTQTPSHQVTQMGQEVILRCVPISNHLYFYWYRQILGQKVEFLVSFYNNEISEKSEIFDDQFSVERPDGSNFTLKIRSTKLEDSAMYFCASRQGDYGYTFGSGTRLTVV.

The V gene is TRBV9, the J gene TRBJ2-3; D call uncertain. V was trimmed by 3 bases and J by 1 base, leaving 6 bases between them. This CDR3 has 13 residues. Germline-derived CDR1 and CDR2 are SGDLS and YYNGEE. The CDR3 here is CASSGYRTDTQYF. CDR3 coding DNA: TGTGCCAGCAGCGGCTATCGCACAGATACGCAGTATTTT.

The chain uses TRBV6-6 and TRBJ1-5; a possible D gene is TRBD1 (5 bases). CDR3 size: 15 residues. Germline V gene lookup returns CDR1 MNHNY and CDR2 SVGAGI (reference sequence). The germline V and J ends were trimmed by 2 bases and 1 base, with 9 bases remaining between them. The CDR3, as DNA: TGTGCCAGCAGTTACCGAGAGGGGAGCAATCAGCCCCAGCATTTT. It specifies CASSYREGSNQPQHF.